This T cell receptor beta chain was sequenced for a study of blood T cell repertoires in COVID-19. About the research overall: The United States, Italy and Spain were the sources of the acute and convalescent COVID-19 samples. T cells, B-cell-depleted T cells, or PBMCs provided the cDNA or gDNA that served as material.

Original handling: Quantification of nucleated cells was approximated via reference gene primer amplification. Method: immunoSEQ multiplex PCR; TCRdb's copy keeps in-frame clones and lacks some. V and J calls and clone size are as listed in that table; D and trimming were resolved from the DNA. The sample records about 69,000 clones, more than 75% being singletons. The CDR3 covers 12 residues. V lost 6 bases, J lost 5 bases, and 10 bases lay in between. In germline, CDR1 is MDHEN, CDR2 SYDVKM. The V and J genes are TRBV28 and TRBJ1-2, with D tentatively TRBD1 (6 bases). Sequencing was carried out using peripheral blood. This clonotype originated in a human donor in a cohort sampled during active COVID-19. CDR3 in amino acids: CASSRGGYGYTF. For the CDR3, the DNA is TGTGCCAGCAGCCGAGGGGGATATGGCTACACCTTC.